These 24 T cell receptor beta chains share one sample of origin, sequenced in a study of early T cells in non-severe SARS-CoV-2 infection (dated by TCRdb to about 2021). Libraries were constructed by 5' RACE. Sequencer: NextSeq 500. TCRdb applied fastp at Q25 and MiXCR to the public reads, then kept only in-frame beta chains. One record per CDR3 amino acid sequence lists the most common genes and DNA. In this sample the table shows about 39,000 distinct CDR3 sequences, around 5.4% of which occur a single time. The top ten constitute 4.4% of the sample. The sample in question was whole blood, obtained at baseline. These receptors all stem from an adult who was a healthcare worker with PCR-confirmed SARS-CoV-2 infection or an uninfected control (not recorded which).

This clonotype occurred many times. This chain uses TRBV7-8 with TRBJ2-1; D ambiguous. Germline V gene sequence: CDR1 SGHVS, CDR2 FQNEAQ. The CDR3 extends over 15 amino acids. Deletions cut 4 bases from V and 10 bases from J, with 20 bases between. CDR3 in DNA: TGTGCCAGCAGCTCCCCGAGCCCCGGGTTCGGCGAGCAGTTCTTC. Translation gives CASSSPSPGFGEQFF.

In its sample, this clonotype was seen many times. V gene TRBV29-1 combines with J gene TRBJ2-1; TRBD2 agrees at 8 bases. Germline V gene lookup returns CDR1 SQVTM and CDR2 ANQGSEA. The CDR3 has 13 amino acids. V lost 8 bases, J lost 9 bases, and 12 bases stayed unmatched. The CDR3 sequence is CSLEPGSGAEQFF. The CDR3 coding sequence is TGCAGCCTCGAACCGGGTAGCGGGGCTGAGCAGTTCTTC.

In its sample, this clonotype was seen many times. This chain uses TRBV3-1 with TRBJ2-7, with a weak D call TRBD1 (5 bases). The V and J ends lost 1 base and 4 bases respectively, with 11 bases between them. This CDR3 is built from 14 residues. CDR1 and CDR2 (germline): LGHDT, YNNKEL (reference sequence). The CDR3 bases are TGTGCCAGCAGCCAAGTTGACAGTGCGTACGAGCAGTACTTC. Residues: CASSQVDSAYEQYF.

The sample holds many counts of this clonotype. Written as DNA, the CDR3 is TGTGCCAGTAGTATTGCCGGGGCAGCGGGAGGTTATTACTTC. Protein: CASSIAGAAGGYYF. The chain combines TRBV19 with TRBJ2-4; 9 bases align to TRBD2. The CDR3 is 14 amino acids. Germline-derived CDR1 and CDR2 are LNHDA and SQIVND (reference sequence). V lost 3 bases, J lost 16 bases, and 13 bases stayed unmatched.

This clonotype was recorded only once. V is TRBV29-1 and J is TRBJ2-3; no firm D call. V dropped 6 bases and J dropped 0 bases, with 4 bases sitting between them. The CDR3 covers 11 residues. Germline assignment: CDR1 SQVTM and CDR2 ANQGSEA. This chain's CDR3 is CSVGSTDTQYF. Written as DNA, the CDR3 is TGCAGCGTCGGGAGCACAGATACGCAGTATTTT.

Many counts were recorded for this clonotype. The V and J genes are TRBV5-4 and TRBJ2-7; 10 bases align to TRBD1. CDR1 and CDR2 from the germline V gene are SGHNT and YYREEE (reference sequence). This CDR3 is built from 13 residues. Trimming took 6 bases from V and 5 from J; bases not matched to a gene: 5. CDR3 loop: CASTGQGINEQYF. The CDR3 nucleotides read TGTGCCAGCACGGGACAGGGGATCAACGAGCAGTACTTC.

This chain links TRBV24-1 with TRBJ2-4; D is unclear. The germline V and J ends were trimmed by 3 bases and 12 bases, with 14 bases remaining between them. This CDR3 region has 13 residues. CDR1 and CDR2 from the germline V gene are KGHDR and SFDVKD. The CDR3 region has the DNA TGTGCCACCAGTGATACCAGGACGGAATCTCAGTACTTC. Amino acid sequence: CATSDTRTESQYF.

This clonotype has at least ten counts. CDR3 protein: CASSEISSGVEGGHEQYF. CDR3 bases: TGTGCCAGCAGTGAAATTAGTAGCGGGGTCGAAGGGGGCCACGAGCAGTACTTC. The rearrangement joins TRBV2 to TRBJ2-7; a possible D gene is TRBD2 (8 bases). Trimming removed 2 bases at V and 5 bases at J, with 25 bases between. The CDR3 covers 18 residues. Germline-derived CDR1 and CDR2 are SNHLY and FYNNEI.

This clonotype was seen repeatedly, ten times or more. This chain uses TRBV2 with TRBJ2-5; D call uncertain. Germline-derived CDR1 and CDR2 are SNHLY and FYNNEI. The V end was cut by 6 bases, the J end by 4 bases, with 12 bases between. This CDR3 is built from 13 residues. As DNA, the CDR3 is TGTGCCAGCAGGCGACTTCAAGGAGAGACCCAGTACTTC. Translating gives CASRRLQGETQYF.

The chain joins TRBV4-1 to TRBJ1-1, with a tentative D call TRBD1 (5 bases). V was trimmed by 1 base and J by 2 bases, leaving 14 bases between them. Germline lookup yields CDR1 MGHRA and CDR2 YSYEKL. This CDR3 spans 16 amino acids. For the CDR3, the DNA is TGCGCCAGCAGCCAAGTGCGGGGGACCTCAAACACTGAAGCTTTCTTT. As protein: CASSQVRGTSNTEAFF.

V is TRBV12-3 or TRBV12-4 and J is TRBJ2-6; the D is unclear. The CDR3 runs 15 residues. Trimming took off 7 bases at V and 0 bases at J, with 10 bases between the two ends. CDR3 in DNA: TGTGCCAGCACTCTGTACGGCTCTGGGGCCAACGTCCTGACTTTC. This codes for CASTLYGSGANVLTF.

As concerns this clonotype: This sequence may be a read error, since a much larger clone differs from it by one base. This chain links TRBV12-3 or TRBV12-4 with TRBJ1-1; the D gene is possibly TRBD1 (5 bases). The CDR3 runs 14 residues. The CDR3 here is CVSSLRGMGTEAFF. The CDR3 DNA reads TGTGTCAGCAGTTTGAGGGGTATGGGCACTGAAGCTTTCTTT.

This clonotype was detected many times. The rearrangement uses TRBV19 and TRBJ2-5; D perhaps matches TRBD1 (6 bases). Per germline, CDR1 LNHDA and CDR2 SQIVND (reference sequence). Trimming removed 2 bases from V and 4 bases from J, with 14 bases in between. This CDR3 region has 15 residues. In nucleotides, the CDR3 is TGTGCCAGTAGTATACCCTTCAGGGGCAGAGAGACCCAGTACTTC. Translation gives CASSIPFRGRETQYF.

Ten or more counts support this clonotype. J is TRBJ2-5 and V is TRBV2; 10 nucleotides line up with TRBD2. The length of the CDR3 is 14 residues. Germline CDR1 reads SNHLY; CDR2 reads FYNNEI. V gave up 6 bases and J gave up 2 bases; unmatched junction bases: 3. The CDR3, as DNA: TGTGCCAGCAGCATAGCGGGGGGACAAGAGACCCAGTACTTC. Its protein product is CASSIAGGQETQYF.

V and J are TRBV6-2 or TRBV6-3 and TRBJ2-5; D perhaps matches TRBD2 (6 bases). The CDR3 totals 16 residues. V lost 2 bases and J lost 5, with 18 bases in between. The germline V gene encodes CDR1 MNHEY and CDR2 SVGEGT. The CDR3 nucleotides are TGTGCCAGCAGTTACCGGCGACTAGTCGGAATGGAGACCCAGTACTTC. Its translation is CASSYRRLVGMETQYF.

This clonotype was counted ten times or more. V gene TRBV5-6 combines with J gene TRBJ2-3; TRBD2 is a possible D gene (5 bases). The length of the CDR3 is 15 residues. Trimming shortened V by 4 bases and J by 3 bases, and 15 bases separated the two germline ends. The germline V gene has CDR1 SGHDT and CDR2 YYEEEE. As DNA, the CDR3 is TGTGCCAGCAGCCCTGGACTGGACGAGACAGATACGCAGTATTTT. It translates to CASSPGLDETDTQYF. The full variable domain, completed using reference TRBV5-6 and TRBJ2-3, is DAGVTQSPTHLIKTRGQQVTLRCSPKSGHDTVSWYQQALGQGPQFIFQYYEEEERQRGNFPDRFSGHQFPNYSSELNVNALLLGDSALYLCASSPGLDETDTQYFGPGTRLTVL.

This clonotype was picked up many times. The gene calls are TRBV7-2 and TRBJ2-7, with a weak D call TRBD2 (6 bases). Trimming stripped 1 base from V and 1 base from J, with 11 bases between. The CDR3 extends over 15 amino acids. Germline lookup yields CDR1 SGHTA and CDR2 FQGNSA. The DNA of the CDR3 is TGTGCCAGCAGCTTAGGGCCTAGCGAGTCCTACGAGCAGTACTTC. Its protein is CASSLGPSESYEQYF. The complete variable domain, with remaining parts taken from reference TRBV7-2 and TRBJ2-7, reads GAGVSQSPSNKVTEKGKDVELRCDPISGHTALYWYRQSLGQGLEFLIYFQGNSAPDKSGLPSDRFSAERTGGSVSTLTIQRTQQEDSAVYLCASSLGPSESYEQYFGPGTRLTVT.

This clonotype was seen at least ten times. This sequence joins TRBV30 and TRBJ1-3; 7 nucleotides align to TRBD1. CDR1 is GTSNPN, CDR2 SVGIG, per germline (reference sequence). CDR3 length: 13 amino acids. With 5 bases clipped from V and 4 bases from J, the junction kept 5 bases outside the gene matches. The CDR3 bases are TGTGCCTGGCGAACAGGGGCAGGAAACACCATATATTTT. Translated, it gives CAWRTGAGNTIYF.

This clonotype showed up many times. V and J are TRBV12-3 or TRBV12-4 and TRBJ1-2; no definite D call. V lost 2 bases and J lost 2, with 9 bases in between. This CDR3 spans 14 amino acids. The CDR3 region has the DNA TGTGCCAGCAGTTTATACGGGGTAAACTATGGCTACACCTTC. It codes for CASSLYGVNYGYTF.

The chain combines TRBV2 with TRBJ2-3; D not certain. Trimming left V 4 bases short and J 4 bases short, with 18 bases between. This CDR3 region has 16 residues. Germline V lookup: CDR1 SNHLY, CDR2 FYNNEI. DNA of the CDR3: TGTGCCAGCAGTGGCCGGGCCATGGAAGGCGCAGATACGCAGTATTTT. It is translated as CASSGRAMEGADTQYF.

This clonotype has a count of ten or more. This sequence joins TRBV6-6 and TRBJ1-5; 7 nucleotides line up with TRBD1. CDR3 length: 16 residues. CDR1 and CDR2 (germline): MNHNY, SVGAGI (reference sequence). V shed 8 bases and J 0 bases; nucleotides not matched to a gene: 10. The CDR3 coding sequence is TGTGCCAGCGGGAGCAGGGGGTTGGATAGCAATCAGCCCCAGCATTTT. Amino acids: CASGSRGLDSNQPQHF.

This clonotype was seen ten or more times. The chain links TRBV6-5 to TRBJ1-1; no definite D call. V was trimmed by 6 bases and J by 10 bases, leaving 24 bases between them. The CDR3 is 15 residues long. CDR1 and CDR2 from the germline V gene are MNHEY and SVGAGI. DNA for the CDR3: TGTGCCAGCAGCCCACTCGGGCTTGAGTCGTTGGGAGCTTTCTTT. This codes for CASSPLGLESLGAFF.

This clonotype was recorded at least ten times. The V call is TRBV6-5, the J call TRBJ1-1, with a tentative D call TRBD1 (6 bases). CDR1 is MNHEY, CDR2 SVGAGI, per germline. The CDR3 totals 14 residues. V shed 4 bases and J shed 10 bases, with 19 bases lying between them. The CDR3 reads CASSSTQDRTGAFF. Written as DNA, the CDR3 is TGTGCCAGCAGTTCAACCCAAGACAGGACCGGAGCTTTCTTT.

This clonotype has ten or more counts. The chain couples TRBV3-1 to TRBJ2-7; TRBD1 might be the D (6 bases). The CDR3 covers 13 residues. Between the trimmed V and J ends, which lost 5 bases and 3 bases, there was a span of 11 bases. The germline V gene has CDR1 LGHDT and CDR2 YNNKEL (reference sequence). The CDR3 DNA is TGTGCCAGCAGCGGGTACAGGGTCTACGAGCAGTACTTC. Amino acid sequence: CASSGYRVYEQYF.